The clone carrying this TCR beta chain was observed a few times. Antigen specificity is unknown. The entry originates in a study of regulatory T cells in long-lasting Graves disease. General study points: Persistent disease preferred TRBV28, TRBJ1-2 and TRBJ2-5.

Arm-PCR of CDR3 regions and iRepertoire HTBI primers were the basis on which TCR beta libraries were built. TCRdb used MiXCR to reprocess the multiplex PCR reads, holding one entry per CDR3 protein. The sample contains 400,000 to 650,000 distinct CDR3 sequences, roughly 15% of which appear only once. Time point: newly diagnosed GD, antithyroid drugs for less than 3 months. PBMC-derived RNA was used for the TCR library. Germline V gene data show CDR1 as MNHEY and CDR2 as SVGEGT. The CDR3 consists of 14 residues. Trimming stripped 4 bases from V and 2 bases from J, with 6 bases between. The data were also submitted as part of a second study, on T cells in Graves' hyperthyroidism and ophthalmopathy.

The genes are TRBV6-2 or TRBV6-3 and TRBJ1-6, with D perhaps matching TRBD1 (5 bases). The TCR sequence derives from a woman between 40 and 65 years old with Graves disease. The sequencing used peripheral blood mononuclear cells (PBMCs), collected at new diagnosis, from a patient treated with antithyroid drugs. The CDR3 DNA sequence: TGTGCCAGCAGTTTAGGGGCCTATAATTCACCCCTCCACTTT. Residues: CASSLGAYNSPLHF.